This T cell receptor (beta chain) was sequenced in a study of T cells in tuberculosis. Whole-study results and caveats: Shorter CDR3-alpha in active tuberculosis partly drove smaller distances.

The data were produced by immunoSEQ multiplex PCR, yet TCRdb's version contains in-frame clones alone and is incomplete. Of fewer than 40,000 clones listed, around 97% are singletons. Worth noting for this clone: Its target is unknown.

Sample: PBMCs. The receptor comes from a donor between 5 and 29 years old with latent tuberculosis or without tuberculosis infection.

In DNA form, the CDR3 reads TGTGCCAGCAGCCTCAGGACAGGGGGCGGGTACGAGCAGTACTTC. Translated: CASSLRTGGGYEQYF. The V and J genes are TRBV7-2 and TRBJ2-7, with 11 bases aligning to TRBD1. After removal of 5 bases from V and 4 bases from J, the junction contained 7 bases not matched to a gene. Looked up from germline, CDR1 is SGHTA and CDR2 is FQGNSA. This CDR3 contains 15 residues.